Each of the 27 T cell receptor beta chains below was sequenced from the same sample in a study of cytomegalovirus exposure and HLA in healthy donors. The PCR used 60 Vbeta and 13 Jbeta primers. TCRdb keeps only in-frame clones here, not all; method: immunoSEQ multiplex PCR. The table includes 60,000 to 70,000 clones, around four fifths detected once. Sequenced sample: PBMCs. The source is a male donor in good health and CMV-seropositive.

The chain has TRBV28 and TRBJ1-2, with D unclear. Trimming took off 6 bases at V and 3 bases at J, with 14 bases between the two ends. The CDR3 sequence is 14 residues long. Germline-derived CDR1 and CDR2 are MDHEN and SYDVKM. The CDR3 DNA reads as TGTGCCAGCAGCCCACTAGGCAGACACTATGGCTACACCTTC. Protein product: CASSPLGRHYGYTF.

J is TRBJ1-2 and V is TRBV5-6; the D gene is possibly TRBD1 (5 bases). The germline V gene encodes CDR1 SGHDT and CDR2 YYEEEE. The CDR3 runs to 14 residues. With 3 bases removed from V and 8 bases from J, the gap between germline ends came to 17 bases. The CDR3 loop is CASSSDNPEEGYTF. CDR3 DNA sequence: TGTGCCAGCAGCTCGGACAACCCTGAGGAAGGCTACACCTTC.

This clone was seen only a few times. The V gene is TRBV25-1, the J gene TRBJ1-1, with a tentative D call TRBD1 (5 bases). The germline CDR1 and CDR2 sequences are MGHDK and SYGVNS. Trimming shortened V by 6 bases and J by 10 bases, and 15 bases separated the two germline ends. The CDR3 extends over 12 amino acids. The CDR3 sequence: CASSAEVGGAFF. The CDR3 nucleotides read TGTGCCAGCAGCGCGGAGGTGGGGGGAGCTTTCTTT.

The chain uses TRBV28 and TRBJ1-1, with D uncertain. V dropped 5 bases and J dropped 0 bases, with 4 bases sitting between them. From germline, CDR1 is MDHEN and CDR2 SYDVKM. This CDR3 contains 12 residues. CDR3 sequence: CASSPVNTEAFF. DNA of the CDR3: TGTGCCAGCAGTCCCGTGAACACTGAAGCTTTCTTT.

The V and J genes are TRBV9 and TRBJ2-1; 8 positions agree with TRBD2. V shed 3 bases and J 9 bases; nucleotides not matched to a gene: 8. Germline-derived CDR1 and CDR2 are SGDLS and YYNGEE. The length of the CDR3 is 14 residues. CDR3 DNA: TGTGCCAGCAGCGACACGGGGGGGGTTAGTGAGCAGTTCTTC. Translating it yields CASSDTGGVSEQFF.

The chain recombines TRBV11-1 with TRBJ2-3; the D gene is possibly TRBD1 (6 bases). The CDR3 is 15 amino acids. V was shortened by 0 bases and J by 2 bases, with 9 bases between the two germline ends. Germline-derived CDR1 and CDR2 are SGHAT and FQDESV (reference sequence). The CDR3 sequence: CASSLAQGPTDTQYF. The DNA of the CDR3 is TGTGCCAGCAGCTTAGCGCAGGGGCCCACAGATACGCAGTATTTT.

The V call is TRBV7-9, the J call TRBJ1-1; D possibly corresponds to TRBD1 (6 bases). The V end was cut by 1 base, the J end by 1 base, with 10 bases between. Germline CDR1 is SEHNR and CDR2 is FQNEAQ (reference sequence). The CDR3 is 15 residues long. The CDR3 DNA reads as TGTGCCAGCAGCTTAGGGACAGCCGCGAACACTGAAGCTTTCTTT. Its translation is CASSLGTAANTEAFF.

The genes are TRBV19 and TRBJ1-2; 10 nucleotides agree with TRBD1. The CDR3 consists of 14 residues. CDR1 and CDR2 (germline): LNHDA, SQIVND (reference sequence). V gave up 6 bases and J gave up 5 bases; unmatched junction bases: 6. The CDR3 DNA follows: TGTGCCAGTAGACGGACAGGGGGGCTGTATGGCTACACCTTC. Amino acid sequence: CASRRTGGLYGYTF.

The rearrangement links TRBV4-2 to TRBJ2-3; 9 positions match TRBD2. V lost 0 bases, J lost 6 bases, and 13 bases stayed unmatched. The CDR3 extends over 18 amino acids. Germline V lookup: CDR1 LGHNA, CDR2 YNFKEQ. CDR3 loop: CASSQDFRASGVKDTQYF. The CDR3 nucleotides are TGTGCCAGCAGCCAAGATTTTAGGGCTAGCGGGGTTAAGGATACGCAGTATTTT.

The genes are TRBV5-1 and TRBJ2-5; 7 bases align to TRBD1. CDR3 size: 14 residues. Germline CDR1 and CDR2: SGHRS and YFSETQ. Germline trimming cut 4 bases from V and 6 bases from J; bases unmatched to any gene: 9. The DNA of the CDR3 is TGCGCCAGCAGCCACAGGGACAGCACGAAGACCCAGTACTTC. This encodes CASSHRDSTKTQYF.

The chain uses TRBV6-5 and TRBJ1-1, with 10 bases matching TRBD1. V was pared by 2 bases and J by 5 bases, with 2 bases of the junction left unmatched. The CDR3 is made up of 14 amino acids. From germline, CDR1 is MNHEY and CDR2 SVGAGI. CDR3 sequence reads: CASSYDRGLTEAFF. In DNA form, the CDR3 reads TGTGCCAGCAGTTACGACAGGGGGCTGACTGAAGCTTTCTTT.

The chain couples TRBV7-8 to TRBJ1-6; 9 nucleotides match TRBD1. The length of the CDR3 is 19 residues. V lost 6 bases and J lost 0; bases outside the gene matches: 12. Germline CDR1 SGHVS, CDR2 FQNEAQ. The CDR3: CASSWDRASGGSYNSPLHF. For the CDR3, the DNA is TGTGCCAGCAGTTGGGACAGGGCTAGCGGGGGCTCCTATAATTCACCCCTCCACTTT.

The genes are TRBV7-6 and TRBJ1-2, with 10 nucleotides matching TRBD1. Unmatched junction bases numbered 1, after V lost 6 bases and J lost 0 bases. This CDR3 is built from 14 residues. Germline V gene sequence: CDR1 SGHVS, CDR2 FNYEAQ. CDR3 nucleotide sequence: TGTGCCAGCAGGGGGACAGGGGCTAACTATGGCTACACCTTC. As protein: CASRGTGANYGYTF.

The chain couples TRBV2 to TRBJ2-5, with 8 bases matching TRBD1. Trimming at V came to 5 bases and at J to 5 bases, leaving 10 bases not matched to a gene. This CDR3 spans 15 amino acids. Looked up from germline, CDR1 is SNHLY and CDR2 is FYNNEI. CDR3 amino acids: CASSPPGQERETQYF. CDR3 bases: TGTGCCAGCAGTCCCCCGGGACAGGAACGTGAGACCCAGTACTTC.

The chain has TRBV7-3 and TRBJ2-7; TRBD2 agrees at 13 bases. CDR1 SGHTA and CDR2 FQGTGA come from the germline V gene. V was clipped by 2 bases and J by 4 bases; unmatched bases: 14. The length of the CDR3 is 19 residues. CDR3 region: CASSLVGGTSGDPMYEQYF. CDR3 nucleotides: TGTGCCAGCAGCTTAGTGGGAGGGACTAGCGGGGACCCGATGTACGAGCAGTACTTC.

The chain uses TRBV28 and TRBJ1-4, with D tentatively TRBD1 (5 bases). V gave up 2 bases and J gave up 12 bases, with 10 bases separating them. Germline V gives CDR1 MDHEN, CDR2 SYDVKM. This CDR3 is 12 amino acids long. The CDR3 DNA follows: TGTGCCAGCAGTTTACTAACAGGTGAACTGTTTTTT. Amino acids: CASSLLTGELFF.

This clone has more than one count but fewer than ten. This sequence joins TRBV7-9 and TRBJ2-3; a weak D match, TRBD2 (6 bases). Germline V gene sequence: CDR1 SEHNR, CDR2 FQNEAQ (reference sequence). The ends were cut back, 7 bases at V and 6 bases at J, with 14 bases in the middle. The CDR3 sequence is 13 residues long. For the CDR3, the DNA is TGTGCCAGCATCGACTGGGAGGCGGATACGCAGTATTTT. Encoded protein: CASIDWEADTQYF.

This clone was seen more than once but under ten times. The CDR3 reads CASRSWAGAPWGYTF. The CDR3 DNA follows: TGTGCCAGCAGAAGCTGGGCGGGGGCGCCTTGGGGCTACACCTTC. The chain couples TRBV6-5 to TRBJ1-2, with a weak D call TRBD1 (6 bases). Deletions cut 6 bases from V and 8 bases from J, with 22 bases between. The length of the CDR3 is 15 residues. In germline, CDR1 is MNHEY, CDR2 SVGAGI.

This chain connects TRBV11-2 to TRBJ1-4, with TRBD1 matching 8 bases. V gave up 5 bases and J gave up 1 base; unmatched junction bases: 3. This CDR3 has 15 amino acids. CDR1 and CDR2 (germline): SGHAT, FQNNGV. In DNA form, the CDR3 reads TGTGCCAGCAGCCCCGACAGGGGAACTAATGAAAAACTGTTTTTT. This gives the protein CASSPDRGTNEKLFF.

The chain carries TRBV11-2 and TRBJ1-2; 9 bases line up with TRBD1. The CDR3 consists of 14 residues. V gave up 5 bases and J gave up 8 bases; unmatched junction bases: 9. Germline V CDR1 and CDR2: SGHAT, FQNNGV. The CDR3 DNA reads as TGTGCCAGCAGCCACAGGGGACAGGGTATAGGCTACACCTTC. This codes for CASSHRGQGIGYTF.

The gene calls are TRBV19 and TRBJ1-1; maybe TRBD1 (5 bases). The germline V gene encodes CDR1 LNHDA and CDR2 SQIVND (reference sequence). Trimming removed 1 base at V and 4 bases at J, with 10 bases between. This CDR3 is built from 14 residues. CDR3 sequence reads: CASSIVWTTTEAFF. The CDR3 DNA reads as TGTGCCAGTAGTATAGTCTGGACAACCACTGAAGCTTTCTTT.

The rearrangement links TRBV2 to TRBJ1-3; TRBD1 might be the D (6 bases). The ends were cut back, 1 base at V and 0 bases at J, with 10 bases in the middle. This CDR3 is built from 16 residues. Germline loops: CDR1 SNHLY, CDR2 FYNNEI. The CDR3 is CASSEGQGNSGNTIYF. For the CDR3, the DNA is TGTGCCAGCAGTGAAGGGCAGGGGAACTCTGGAAACACCATATATTTT.

This clone was detected a few times. CDR3 residues: CASSSDRVRYEQYF. The CDR3 DNA reads TGTGCCAGCAGCTCGGACAGGGTCCGCTACGAGCAGTACTTC. This rearrangement joins TRBV7-9 to TRBJ2-7; TRBD1 agrees at 8 bases. Germline V CDR1 and CDR2: SEHNR, FQNEAQ (reference sequence). V shed 4 bases, J shed 3 bases, and the junction held 5 bases outside the gene matches. The CDR3 has 14 amino acids.

In regard to this clone: Its ends do not fully match the called genes, so a read error is possible. V usage is TRBV20-1 and J usage is TRBJ1-2; no clear D. Germline assignment: CDR1 DFQATT and CDR2 SNEGSKA (reference sequence). The CDR3 contains 9 residues. CDR3 in DNA: TGCAGTGCTAGAGGGACTATTATCTTC. Its translation: CSARGTIIF.

The rearrangement joins TRBV28 to TRBJ1-2, with D possibly being TRBD1 (5 bases). This CDR3 is 15 amino acids long. Germline CDR1 reads MDHEN; CDR2 reads SYDVKM. Trimming removed 7 bases at V and 2 bases at J, with 17 bases between. CDR3 DNA sequence: TGTGCCAGCATCTTAGACCCACGGGGGAACTATGGCTACACCTTC. Its translation is CASILDPRGNYGYTF.

The chain is built from TRBV5-1 and TRBJ2-1, with D perhaps matching TRBD1 (6 bases). V lost 1 base to trimming and J lost 7 bases, with 15 bases between them. The germline V gene encodes CDR1 SGHRS and CDR2 YFSETQ. This CDR3 contains 15 residues. CDR3 amino acids: CASSLIQGIRNEQFF. The CDR3 DNA follows: TGCGCCAGCAGCTTGATTCAGGGGATCAGGAATGAGCAGTTCTTC.

The rearrangement links TRBV5-1 to TRBJ2-5; TRBD1 matches 7 bases. This CDR3 is built from 16 residues. The germline V gene has CDR1 SGHRS and CDR2 YFSETQ. V lost 4 bases and J lost 0; bases outside the gene matches: 9. CDR3 nucleotides: TGCGCCAGCAGCGAACAGGGGAGCTGGTACCAAGAGACCCAGTACTTC. Amino acids: CASSEQGSWYQETQYF.